Listed below are T cell receptor beta chains from one sample, sequenced in a study of CD8 T cells in ankylosing spondylitis. TCRdb ran MiXCR on the 5' RACE reads and lists one entry per CDR3 protein. Counted here are under 170,000 distinct CDR3 sequences, under 55% occurring once; the ten biggest clones make up approximately 16%. Sample: synovial fluid, either unsorted or a sorted T cell fraction (not recorded which). The receptor set was obtained from a male donor with ankylosing spondylitis. Both conserved end residues are trimmed from each CDR3. The order of the fields is D gene, V gene, J gene, CDR3 protein. The D gene is left open where the match is weak.

>.|TRBV20-1|TRBJ2-3
SAEAAGAGDTQY
>.|TRBV4-1|TRBJ2-1
ASSQGLRFEQF
>.|TRBV12-3/TRBV12-4|TRBJ2-1
ASSLAQGGYNEQF
>TRBD1|TRBV6-2/TRBV6-3|TRBJ2-1
ASSPGTGHNEQF
>.|TRBV20-1|TRBJ2-3
SARSSGVDTQY
>.|TRBV4-3|TRBJ2-1
ASSQYPPGYHNEQF
>.|TRBV7-9|TRBJ1-6
ASSLDTFQAPLH
>TRBD2|TRBV28|TRBJ2-1
ASSAPGLAGPYNEQF
>.|TRBV9|TRBJ2-2
ASSVEVCCQQNTGELF
>.|TRBV9|TRBJ2-2
ASSAPEPNETGELF
>TRBD1|TRBV7-9|TRBJ2-6
ASSTGDRGSGANVLT
>TRBD2|TRBV4-3|TRBJ2-2
ASSPSGWKAGVFTGELF
>.|TRBV6-1|TRBJ2-1
ASSEGVPNEQF
>.|TRBV7-9|TRBJ2-7
ASSVAPVGVRNEQY
>.|TRBV6-4|TRBJ2-2
ASSQGPGTGELF
>.|TRBV14|TRBJ2-7
ASSQSWDYEQY
>TRBD2|TRBV4-3|TRBJ2-1
ASSQDLITSGSPNEQF
>TRBD1|TRBV11-1|TRBJ1-4
ASSTIGGQGEATNEKLF
>TRBD2|TRBV6-1|TRBJ2-1
ASSTTSGGANEQF
>TRBD1|TRBV12-3/TRBV12-4|TRBJ1-2
ASSTPGTDYT
>.|TRBV7-9|TRBJ1-1
ASSLGERDEAF
>.|TRBV9|TRBJ2-7
ASSASEGGTGEQY
>TRBD1|TRBV2|TRBJ2-3
ASSGPGQGKWTDTQY
>.|TRBV20-1|TRBJ1-1
SARDGGEGTEAF
>TRBD2|TRBV5-1|TRBJ2-2
ASSLATSGANTGELF
>.|TRBV10-3|TRBJ2-4
AIRPGPPDLAKNIQY
>.|TRBV20-1|TRBJ1-2
SARCPLDGGTRFYGYT